This T cell receptor (beta chain) was found in a study of control samples from healthy donors and cancer patients. TCRdb keeps only in-frame clones here, not all; method: immunoSEQ multiplex PCR. The sample carries tens of thousands of clones, around 91% recorded once. This clonotype originated in a man in his forties or fifties in good health. Sequenced input: blood.

The CDR3 region has the DNA TGTGCCAGCACCGGAGACAGGGGCACAGATACGCAGTATTTT. Amino acids: CASTGDRGTDTQYF. The V call is TRBV9, the J call TRBJ2-3; TRBD1 agrees at 7 bases. Germline trimming cut 6 bases from V and 1 base from J; bases unmatched to any gene: 5. CDR3 length equals 14 residues. Germline loops: CDR1 SGDLS, CDR2 YYNGEE.